This record concerns one T cell receptor beta chain sequence. Per the original methods: Amplification with reference gene primers provided the estimates of nucleated cell counts. The protocol was immunoSEQ multiplex PCR, while the TCRdb copy is restricted to in-frame clones and leaves out a portion. The V and J calls and clone size were taken over from that table, and D and trimming were inferred from the DNA. The sample contains over 100,000 clones, around 86% of which appear only once. These data originate in a study of blood T cell repertoires in COVID-19. Study-wide context: Some COVID-19 samples were acute and others convalescent; all came from the United States, Italy and Spain. T cells, B-cell-depleted T cells, or PBMCs provided the cDNA or gDNA that served as material.

Trimming took off 6 bases at V and 5 bases at J, with 19 bases between the two ends. Germline-derived CDR1 and CDR2 are MNHEY and SMNVEV (reference sequence). This CDR3 is built from 15 residues. The sample consisted of peripheral blood. The chain employs TRBV27 and TRBJ1-1; D is ambiguous. The origin of this receptor is a middle-aged man with acute or convalescent COVID-19. In nucleotides, the CDR3 is TGTGCCAGCAGCCCCGCGGGGTTTGTAAAAACTGAAGCTTTCTTT. Its protein is CASSPAGFVKTEAFF.